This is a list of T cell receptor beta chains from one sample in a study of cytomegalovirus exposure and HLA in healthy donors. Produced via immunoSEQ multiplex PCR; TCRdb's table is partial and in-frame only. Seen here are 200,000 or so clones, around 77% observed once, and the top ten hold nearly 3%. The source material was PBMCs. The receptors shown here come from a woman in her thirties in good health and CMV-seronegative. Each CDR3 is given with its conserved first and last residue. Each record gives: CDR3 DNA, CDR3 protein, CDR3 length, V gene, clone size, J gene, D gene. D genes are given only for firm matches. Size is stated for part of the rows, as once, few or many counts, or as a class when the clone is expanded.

cdr3_nt: TGCGCCAGCAGCTTGGAGGGACAGCTGGGCACTGAAGCTTTCTTT; cdr3_aa: CASSLEGQLGTEAFF; cdr3_length: 15; v_call: TRBV5-1; clone_size: .; j_call: TRBJ1-1; d_call: TRBD1
cdr3_nt: TGTGCCAGCAGCCAAGTCTTCGGAACTAGCGGGAGTTCTATTGGGGAGCTGTTTTTT; cdr3_aa: CASSQVFGTSGSSIGELFF; cdr3_length: 19; v_call: TRBV4-2; clone_size: .; j_call: TRBJ2-2; d_call: TRBD2
cdr3_nt: TGTGCCAGCAGCCCCCGCTCTTTCGGCACTGAAGCTTTCTTT; cdr3_aa: CASSPRSFGTEAFF; cdr3_length: 14; v_call: TRBV7-6; clone_size: many; j_call: TRBJ1-1; d_call: .
cdr3_nt: TGTGCCAGCAGTTTCCTAGTTCCCGGTCGGTACGAGCAGTACTTC; cdr3_aa: CASSFLVPGRYEQYF; cdr3_length: 15; v_call: TRBV28; clone_size: .; j_call: TRBJ2-7; d_call: .
cdr3_nt: TGTGCCAGCAGCCGTCCCGGCAGGCTCTACGAGCAGTACTTC; cdr3_aa: CASSRPGRLYEQYF; cdr3_length: 14; v_call: TRBV7-9; clone_size: .; j_call: TRBJ2-7; d_call: .
cdr3_nt: TGTGCCAGCAGTAGGGTTGGAACAGGTCACTATGGCTACACCTTC; cdr3_aa: CASSRVGTGHYGYTF; cdr3_length: 15; v_call: TRBV27; clone_size: .; j_call: TRBJ1-2; d_call: .
cdr3_nt: TGTGCCAGCAGCCCAGAGGACAGGGACAATTCACCCCTCCACTTT; cdr3_aa: CASSPEDRDNSPLHF; cdr3_length: 15; v_call: TRBV7-6; clone_size: .; j_call: TRBJ1-6; d_call: TRBD1
cdr3_nt: TGTGCCACCAGCGCCAGGGGCGGTGAGCAGTTCTTC; cdr3_aa: CATSARGGEQFF; cdr3_length: 12; v_call: TRBV15; clone_size: .; j_call: TRBJ2-1; d_call: .
cdr3_nt: TGTGCTAGTGCCACAGGGTGGGGACGGGACTACGAGCAGTACTTC; cdr3_aa: CASATGWGRDYEQYF; cdr3_length: 15; v_call: TRBV12-5; clone_size: .; j_call: TRBJ2-7; d_call: .
cdr3_nt: TGTGCCAGCAGTTCCCCAGGGGGCGCTGGCTACACCTTC; cdr3_aa: CASSSPGGAGYTF; cdr3_length: 13; v_call: TRBV28; clone_size: .; j_call: TRBJ1-2; d_call: TRBD1
cdr3_nt: TGTGCCAGCAGCTTAAGCCCCCACAGGAGTAACACTGAAGCTTTCTTT; cdr3_aa: CASSLSPHRSNTEAFF; cdr3_length: 16; v_call: TRBV7-2; clone_size: .; j_call: TRBJ1-1; d_call: .
cdr3_nt: TGTGCCAGCAGCTTGGGCGGGACAGGGGATTTT; cdr3_aa: CASSLGGTGDF; cdr3_length: 11; v_call: TRBV11-2; clone_size: .; j_call: TRBJ1-3; d_call: TRBD1
cdr3_nt: TGTGCCTGGAGTGTAGGGACTAGCGGGGGGACCCAGTACTTC; cdr3_aa: CAWSVGTSGGTQYF; cdr3_length: 14; v_call: TRBV30; clone_size: .; j_call: TRBJ2-5; d_call: TRBD2
cdr3_nt: TGCGCCAGCAGCTTGGCCCGCGCGGGACAGTTTAATTCACCCCTCCACTTT; cdr3_aa: CASSLARAGQFNSPLHF; cdr3_length: 17; v_call: TRBV5-1; clone_size: .; j_call: TRBJ1-6; d_call: TRBD1
cdr3_nt: TGTGCCAGCAGCCCAAGGAGGGGTCCGAACACTGAAGCTTTCTTT; cdr3_aa: CASSPRRGPNTEAFF; cdr3_length: 15; v_call: TRBV7-6; clone_size: few; j_call: TRBJ1-1; d_call: .
cdr3_nt: TGTGCCAGCAGCCAAGCAGTTGGACTAGCGACAGATACGCAGTATTTT; cdr3_aa: CASSQAVGLATDTQYF; cdr3_length: 16; v_call: TRBV4-2; clone_size: .; j_call: TRBJ2-3; d_call: TRBD2
cdr3_nt: TGTGCCAGCAGCCTGAGGTTGGGCAGGGGGCGTAATGAAAAACTGTTTTTT; cdr3_aa: CASSLRLGRGRNEKLFF; cdr3_length: 17; v_call: TRBV5-6; clone_size: .; j_call: TRBJ1-4; d_call: TRBD1